Sequencing of this T cell receptor (beta chain) was carried out in a study of T cells in Graves' hyperthyroidism and ophthalmopathy. Study outcomes and limitations: By a 13 V-J model, ophthalmopathy was set apart from stable hyperthyroidism.

This clonotype was counted many times. Its antigen is unidentified. This CDR3 contains 8 residues. In germline, CDR1 is SEHNR, CDR2 FQNEAQ (reference sequence). Amplified TCR beta CDR3 regions derived from RNA transcripts. In the first-round RT-PCR of the TCR CDR3, the HTBI primer set was used. TCRdb reprocessed the multiplex PCR reads via MiXCR and lists one record per CDR3 protein. The profile shows hundreds of thousands of distinct CDR3 sequences, roughly 15% of them singletons. This sequence originates from a young woman with Graves' hyperthyroidism. The J gene is TRBJ2-3, the V gene TRBV7-9, with D uncertain. The sequencing sample was made of blood. The CDR3 spells CAPEGQYF. The CDR3 region has the DNA TGTGCTCCCGAAGGGCAGTATTTT.